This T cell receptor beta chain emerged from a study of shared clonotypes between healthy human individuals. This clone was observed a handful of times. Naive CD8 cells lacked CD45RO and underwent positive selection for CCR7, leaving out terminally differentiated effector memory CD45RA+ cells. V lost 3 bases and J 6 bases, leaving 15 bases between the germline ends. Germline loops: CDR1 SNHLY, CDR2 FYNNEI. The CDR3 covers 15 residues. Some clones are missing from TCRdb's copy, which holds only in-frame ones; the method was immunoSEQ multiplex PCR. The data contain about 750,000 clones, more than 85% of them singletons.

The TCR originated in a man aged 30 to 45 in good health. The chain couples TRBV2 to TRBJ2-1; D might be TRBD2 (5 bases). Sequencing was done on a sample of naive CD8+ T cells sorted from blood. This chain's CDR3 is CASSDPGKVGNEQFF. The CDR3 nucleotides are TGTGCCAGCAGTGACCCGGGAAAGGTTGGCAATGAGCAGTTCTTC.